This TCR beta chain came from a study of tissue T cells after allogeneic stem cell transplantation (dated by TCRdb to between 2021 and 2022). About the investigation overall: All GVHD patients received grafts from donors, several unmodified and three CD34-selected to deplete T cells. Using research autopsies of patients with and without GVHD, plus mouse models of GVHD, the study profiled TCR beta repertoires across many tissues. If a tissue had multiple samples, a pathologist reviewed H&E sections so that samples with histologically apparent lymphocytes got priority for sequencing. On the human side, the study was prospective and observational, with no blinding or randomization.

Summary of the overall study and its limitations: Within patients, how anatomically similar the tissues were was a key factor in shaping TCR repertoire composition, regardless of disease or transplant status. In both patients and mice, only a limited portion of the TCR repertoire detected in tissues was captured by blood and spleen T cells. The patient cohort was small and varied clinically, and sampling depth was recognized as a limitation. Few T cell clones were found to be shared across patients, but shared repertoire signatures across patients were revealed in a tissue-specific fashion by motif-based clustering. The study did not determine which tissue TCRs were alloreactive or antigen-specific, and some clones might have been persisting host cells.

This sample's time point label indicates: human tissue collected at research (rapid) autopsy. Over an approximately three-year period, about 7 adult allo-HCT recipients with steroid-refractory GVHD were prospectively enrolled in a research-autopsy study. Gastrointestinal GVHD was present in all GVHD patients, each of whom received several lines of GVHD-directed therapy, and roughly five of these patients also had skin involvement. Autopsy tissues, which were obtained after a median post-mortem interval of approximately 9.9 hours, included GI sites from esophagus to rectum, liver, skin and lymphoid organs including spleen. Each autopsy specimen was bisected, with one portion flash-frozen in liquid nitrogen and the remainder formalin-fixed, and the outer muscle layers of GI specimens were removed. Genomic DNA was extracted from frozen tissues using the Mag-Bind Blood & Tissue DNA HDQ 96 Kit on a Chemagic 360 or the DNeasy Blood & Tissue Kit. Because of concern about red blood cell contamination, extracted DNA underwent additional purification with the Genomic DNA Clean & Concentrator-25 kit.

V is pared back by 4 bases and J by 5 bases, with 6 bases lying between the germline termini. Sequences SGDLS (CDR1) and YYNGEE (CDR2) are obtained from the germline V gene. Taken from cysteine to phenylalanine, the CDR3 has 11 residues. The DNA shown is the 33-base CDR3, in frame from base 1. To prepare the library, the immunoSEQ multiplex PCR assay was applied. Adaptive Biotechnologies performed the TCRbeta CDR3 sequencing at survey depth and reported CDR3 sequences, V/J genes, productive frequency and template counts. Amplification of TCR beta CDR3 regions started from genomic DNA instead of RNA. In the paper's pipeline: Pairwise repertoire overlap between tissues was quantified with Jensen-Shannon divergence, where 1 means complete divergence and 0 identical. Tissues were clustered by single-linkage agglomerative hierarchical clustering of pairwise JSD values and displayed as dendrograms. All patient samples were analyzed with GLIPH2 using simulation_depth 1000, kmer_min_depth 3 and cdr3_length_cutoff 8, and only groups containing more than two unique CDR3s were kept. A standardized tissue-overlap score extrapolated Jaccard GLIPH-group overlap across patients to a standard repertoire size of 1000 clones. To look at how diversity was associated with clinical or experimental variables, linear mixed-effect models were used, with tissue treated as a fixed effect and individual treated as a random effect. Entries here come from immuneACCESS through TCRdb and include only in-frame sequences with V and J called. Some clones fail to appear in such tables; in the studies checked, an unresolved V gene covers under half of the shortfall, and the cause of the remainder is unknown. V and J calls and clone size are copied from that table; D and trimming were computed from the DNA. The sample yields roughly 4,300 clones; roughly 78% were counted once. The ten biggest clones cover about 11% of the sample.

For this clone: Its antigen target is currently unknown. Base qualities are not recorded, but no much larger clone differs from it by a single base.

Sample: esophageal tissue, taken at autopsy. This receptor was taken from an older male patient with steroid-refractory graft-versus-host disease after an allogeneic stem cell transplant. Following transplantation, part of the T cell population may be supplied by the graft donor rather than the patient. The chain links TRBV9 with TRBJ2-5; the D gene is perhaps TRBD1, from 5 matching bases. The CDR3 region has the sequence CASSKGETQYF. The DNA sequence is given as TGTGCCAGCAGCAAGGGGGAGACCCAGTACTTC.